The T cell receptor (beta chain) under discussion was sequenced for a study of T cell changes during pregnancy in multiple sclerosis. Method: immunoSEQ multiplex PCR; TCRdb's copy keeps in-frame clones and lacks some. The sample includes about 47,000 clones, 80% to 90% of them seen just once. V dropped 8 bases and J dropped 2 bases, with 15 bases sitting between them. The CDR3 consists of 14 residues. Germline lookup yields CDR1 LNHDA and CDR2 SQIVND (reference sequence). Sequences were derived from CD8+ T cells from peripheral blood mononuclear cells, sampled in the second trimester of pregnancy. This chain uses TRBV19 with TRBJ2-5, with D tentatively TRBD2 (6 bases). This clonotype originated in a female donor with multiple sclerosis, enrolled in a pregnancy study. CDR3 sequence reads: CASGGGGDQETQYF. For the CDR3, the DNA is TGTGCCAGTGGAGGCGGCGGGGATCAAGAGACCCAGTACTTC.